The 20 T cell receptor beta chains in this list originate from one sample, sequenced in a study of blood T cell repertoires in COVID-19. Measured with immunoSEQ multiplex PCR; TCRdb has only the in-frame clones, and not every one. The sample holds over 200,000 clones, around 82% seen once. The sample comprised peripheral blood. The origin of the receptors is a man aged 50 to 60 with active or convalescent COVID-19.

This chain connects TRBV5-6 to TRBJ1-6, with TRBD1 identical over 7 bases. The CDR3 extends over 14 amino acids. V dropped 2 bases and J dropped 5; count of bases not matched to a gene: 1. Per the germline V gene, CDR1 is SGHDT and CDR2 is YYEEEE. The CDR3 DNA reads TGTGCCAGCAGCTTTGGACAGGATAATTCACCCCTCCACTTT. Residues: CASSFGQDNSPLHF.

The chain uses TRBV5-1 and TRBJ2-3, with 8 bases fitting TRBD2. Germline CDR1 reads SGHRS; CDR2 reads YFSETQ. With V trimmed by 5 bases and J by 4 bases, 6 bases remained unmatched. The CDR3 extends over 14 amino acids. The DNA for the CDR3 is TGCGCCAGCAGGCGGGGGGCGCAGGCAGATACGCAGTATTTT. It is translated as CASRRGAQADTQYF.

This chain links TRBV5-1 with TRBJ2-7; tentatively, D is TRBD2 (6 bases). Germline V CDR1 and CDR2: SGHRS, YFSETQ. The CDR3 loop spans 14 amino acids. V shed 5 bases and J shed 1 base, with 13 bases lying between them. The CDR3 loop reads CASRSPGGSYEQYF. CDR3 sequence (DNA): TGCGCCAGCAGATCTCCCGGGGGTTCCTACGAGCAGTACTTC.

V and J are TRBV2 and TRBJ2-1; D is uncertain. The CDR3 extends over 15 amino acids. The V gene's germline CDR1 is SNHLY and CDR2 FYNNEI. The ends were cut back, 4 bases at V and 2 bases at J, with 12 bases in the middle. This CDR3 reads CASSAARLPYNEQFF. For the CDR3, the DNA is TGTGCCAGCAGTGCGGCGCGGTTACCCTACAATGAGCAGTTCTTC.

This chain joins TRBV19 and TRBJ1-2, with 8 bases matching TRBD1. Germline CDR1 reads LNHDA; CDR2 reads SQIVND (reference sequence). V lost 7 bases and J lost 4; bases outside the gene matches: 11. This CDR3 is built from 15 residues. The CDR3: CASNDARGRSYGYTF. The CDR3 DNA reads as TGTGCCAGTAACGATGCCAGGGGGCGTAGCTATGGCTACACCTTC.

J is TRBJ2-3 and V is TRBV21-1; TRBD1, the D gene given by the table, was not confirmed from the DNA. TRBV21-1 is an annotated pseudogene. CDR3 size: 17 residues. The CDR3 protein is CASSKAYGQGGTDTQYF. As DNA, the CDR3 is TGTGCCAGCAGCAAAGCCTACGGACAGGGGGGGACAGATACGCAGTATTTT.

The chain has TRBV5-1 and TRBJ2-7; 9 bases match TRBD1. The length of the CDR3 is 13 residues. Germline V gives CDR1 SGHRS, CDR2 YFSETQ. Trimming removed 5 bases from V and 3 bases from J; junction bases left unmatched: 3. The CDR3 DNA follows: TGCGCCAGCAGGTCGGGACAGGGCTACGAGCAGTACTTC. Encoded protein: CASRSGQGYEQYF.

The rearrangement joins TRBV2 to TRBJ1-2; D is unclear. The V gene lost 2 bases and the J gene lost 8 bases, with 21 bases spanning the gap. The CDR3 is 16 amino acids. Looked up from germline, CDR1 is SNHLY and CDR2 is FYNNEI. In DNA, the CDR3 is TGTGCCAGCAGTGAACGGGGTCGGGGTGCCAGGTGGGGCTACACCTTC. The encoded protein is CASSERGRGARWGYTF.

The J gene is TRBJ1-6, the V gene TRBV4-1, with 9 bases matching TRBD1. CDR1 is MGHRA and CDR2 is YSYEKL in the germline V gene. Losses at the gene ends were 4 bases for V and 6 bases for J; bases not matched to a gene: 10. The CDR3 loop spans 17 amino acids. The DNA of the CDR3 is TGCGCCAGCAGCCTCCGGGACAGGGACAGTATTAATTCACCCCTCCACTTT. Residues: CASSLRDRDSINSPLHF.

V is TRBV5-5 and J is TRBJ1-2; D call uncertain. The V gene's germline CDR1 is SGHKS and CDR2 YYEKEE (reference sequence). Trimming stripped 0 bases from V and 8 bases from J, with 17 bases between. The CDR3 has 15 residues. The CDR3 spells CASSLEARPSKGYTF. The CDR3 nucleotides read TGTGCCAGCAGCTTGGAAGCCAGACCTAGCAAGGGCTACACCTTC.

The chain has TRBV30 and TRBJ1-1, with D unresolved. CDR1 is GTSNPN, CDR2 SVGIG, per germline (reference sequence). The CDR3 covers 13 residues. V lost 3 bases, J lost 3 bases, and 11 bases lay in between. CDR3 nucleotide sequence: TGTGCCTGGAGCGACGGGTGGGACACTGAAGCTTTCTTT. Protein product: CAWSDGWDTEAFF.

The chain couples TRBV5-4 to TRBJ2-3; maybe TRBD2 (6 bases). CDR1 is SGHNT and CDR2 is YYREEE in the germline V gene (reference sequence). Trimming cost V 4 bases and J 0 bases, with 15 bases left between them. The CDR3 contains 16 residues. The CDR3 reads CASSPGTSPSTDTQYF. In DNA form, the CDR3 reads TGTGCCAGCAGCCCCGGGACTTCTCCTAGCACAGATACGCAGTATTTT.

The chain recombines TRBV6-2 or TRBV6-3 with TRBJ1-2; 7 nucleotides line up with TRBD1. V lost 6 bases and J lost 2; bases outside the gene matches: 6. CDR1 and CDR2 (germline): MNHEY, SVGEGT. The CDR3 length is 14 residues. The DNA for the CDR3 is TGTGCCAGCAGCCAGACAGGGAAAAACTATGGCTACACCTTC. It codes for CASSQTGKNYGYTF.

The chain links TRBV4-1 to TRBJ2-2; D might be TRBD2 (6 bases). The CDR3 is made up of 15 amino acids. V lost 3 bases and J 1 base, leaving 9 bases between the germline ends. Germline values: CDR1 MGHRA, CDR2 YSYEKL. CDR3 DNA sequence: TGCGCCAGCAGCCAGTCGGGGGTGAACACCGGGGAGCTGTTTTTT. Residues: CASSQSGVNTGELFF.

The chain employs TRBV18 and TRBJ1-1; the D gene is possibly TRBD1 (5 bases). V was pared by 2 bases and J by 1 base, with 11 bases between. Germline V gives CDR1 KGHSH, CDR2 LQKENI. The CDR3 totals 15 residues. The CDR3 nucleotides are TGTGCCAGCTCACCATTTTCACAGGAGAACACTGAAGCTTTCTTT. It codes for CASSPFSQENTEAFF.

The chain employs TRBV19 and TRBJ1-2; D is possibly TRBD1 (5 bases). The CDR3 is 13 residues long. The V end was cut by 3 bases, the J end by 0 bases, with 5 bases between. Germline V gene lookup returns CDR1 LNHDA and CDR2 SQIVND (reference sequence). The chain's CDR3 is CASSMTANYGYTF. The CDR3 region has the DNA TGTGCCAGTAGTATGACAGCTAACTATGGCTACACCTTC.

J is TRBJ1-2 and V is TRBV3-1 (or the pseudogene TRBV3-2); no firm D call. The germline V and J ends were trimmed by 1 base and 7 bases, with 13 bases remaining between them. CDR3 length equals 14 residues. Germline CDR1 LGHDT, CDR2 YNNKEL (reference sequence). CDR3 nucleotides: TGTGCCAGCAGCCAAGGAGGCAGCGGGCCTGGCTACACCTTC. As protein: CASSQGGSGPGYTF.

V usage is TRBV2 and J usage is TRBJ1-1; the match to TRBD1 covers 11 bases. Losses at the gene ends were 3 bases for V and 5 bases for J; bases not matched to a gene: 5. The CDR3 covers 15 residues. Germline V gives CDR1 SNHLY, CDR2 FYNNEI. CDR3 sequence (DNA): TGTGCCAGCAGTGATTGGACAGGGGGCTTGACTGAAGCTTTCTTT. Its protein is CASSDWTGGLTEAFF.

The chain recombines TRBV7-2 with TRBJ1-1, with 8 bases fitting TRBD1. Germline trimming cut 1 base from V and 5 bases from J; bases unmatched to any gene: 3. Germline V gene lookup returns CDR1 SGHTA and CDR2 FQGNSA. CDR3 length: 14 amino acids. The CDR3 protein is CASSLEGQATEAFF. The CDR3 nucleotides are TGTGCCAGCAGCTTAGAGGGACAGGCTACTGAAGCTTTCTTT.

The chain joins TRBV3-1 (or the pseudogene TRBV3-2) to TRBJ1-1, with 8 bases that match TRBD1. Germline V lookup: CDR1 LGHDT, CDR2 YNNKEL (reference sequence). V was clipped by 0 bases and J by 5 bases; unmatched bases: 2. This CDR3 spans 14 amino acids. The CDR3 protein is CASSQETGDTEAFF. As DNA, the CDR3 is TGTGCCAGCAGCCAAGAGACAGGGGATACTGAAGCTTTCTTT.